A selection of T cell receptor beta chains follows, all from one sample in a study of blood T cell repertoires in COVID-19. Measured with immunoSEQ multiplex PCR; TCRdb has only the in-frame clones, and not every one. This table holds over 200,000 clones, about 84% found once. The sample was PBMCs or T cells enriched from blood (not recorded which). Receptor source: a man in his sixties who had recovered from COVID-19. The CDR3 runs from the conserved cysteine through the conserved F or W. The D gene is left open where the match is weak. The size of a clone is reported for some rows only, either as once, few or many, or as a class for expanded clones.

15	TRBJ1-4	NA	TRBV29-1	NA	TGCAGCGTCCGCAGTGACACCTCAACTAATGAAAAACTGTTTTTT	CSVRSDTSTNEKLFF
15	TRBJ1-5	TRBD1	TRBV19	few	TGTGCCAGTAGATCCTTGACAGGGGTCAATCAGCCCCAGCATTTT	CASRSLTGVNQPQHF
15	TRBJ2-5	TRBD2	TRBV5-1	NA	TGCGCCAGCAGCTTGGCGGGAGGGTACCAAGAGACCCAGTACTTC	CASSLAGGYQETQYF
13	TRBJ1-2	TRBD1	TRBV19	NA	TGTGCCACCCGGGACAGGGCCTTGTTAGGCTACACCTTC	CATRDRALLGYTF
15	TRBJ1-3	NA	TRBV4-1	NA	TGCGCCAGCAGCCCTGACAGTCTCTCTGGAAACACCATATATTTT	CASSPDSLSGNTIYF
15	TRBJ1-1	NA	TRBV3-1/TRBV3-2	NA	TGTGCCAGCAGCGACCTGGACAGCTGGAACACTGAAGCTTTCTTT	CASSDLDSWNTEAFF
12	TRBJ2-5	NA	TRBV5-1	NA	TGCGCCAGCAGCTTCAGTCAAGAGACCCAGTACTTC	CASSFSQETQYF
13	TRBJ2-5	TRBD1	TRBV6-5	NA	TGTGCCAGCGGACAGGGGGCTTTGGAGACCCAGTACTTC	CASGQGALETQYF
16	TRBJ2-4	NA	TRBV11-3	NA	TGTGCCAGCAGCCGACCACAGGGTCATCTAGGAAACATTCAGTACTTC	CASSRPQGHLGNIQYF
13	TRBJ2-5	NA	TRBV19	once	TGTGCCAGTAGTAAACAGATCCAAGAGACCCAGTACTTC	CASSKQIQETQYF
16	TRBJ1-2	NA	TRBV27	NA	TGTGCCAGCGGACATCGGCAGGCCCAAAAGGACTATGGCTACACCTTC	CASGHRQAQKDYGYTF
16	TRBJ2-4	TRBD2	TRBV5-1	few	TGCGCCAGCAGCTTGGCTCCATTAGCGGGAAGGGACATTCAGTACTTC	CASSLAPLAGRDIQYF
13	TRBJ1-5	NA	TRBV7-3	NA	TGTGCCAGCAGCTTGTTAGGGGGTCAGCCCCAGCATTTT	CASSLLGGQPQHF
14	TRBJ1-1	NA	TRBV18	NA	TGTGCCAGCTCACCCTCAGATATGAACACTGAAGCTTTCTTT	CASSPSDMNTEAFF
13	TRBJ1-2	NA	TRBV5-8	NA	TGTGCCAGCAGCCCACGACAGAACTATGGCTACACCTTC	CASSPRQNYGYTF
13	TRBJ2-7	NA	TRBV18	NA	TGTGCCAGCTCACGGACTTCCACCTACGAGCAGTACTTC	CASSRTSTYEQYF
17	TRBJ2-5	TRBD1	TRBV5-4	NA	TGTGCCAGCAGCTTGTCATTAGGGACAGGTTCTCAAGAGACCCAGTACTTC	CASSLSLGTGSQETQYF
13	TRBJ1-1	NA	TRBV6-6	few	TGTGCCAGCAGCCCGCGAAAGAACACTGAAGCTTTCTTT	CASSPRKNTEAFF
16	TRBJ1-5	NA	TRBV19	NA	TGTGCCAGTAGTATAGCACGGGGTCGAGGCAATCAGCCCCAGCATTTT	CASSIARGRGNQPQHF
16	TRBJ2-1	TRBD2	TRBV6-4	NA	TGTGCCAGCAGTGACTCGAACAGCGGGGGGGCATATGAGCAGTTCTTC	CASSDSNSGGAYEQFF
12	TRBJ1-1	NA	TRBV7-9	NA	TGTGCCAGCGGGAGGGGCTTCACTGAAGCTTTCTTT	CASGRGFTEAFF
14	TRBJ1-2	TRBD1	TRBV2	NA	TGTGCCAGCAGTGAACTGACAGGGGGCGTTGGCTACACCTTC	CASSELTGGVGYTF
13	TRBJ2-3	TRBD1	TRBV10-2	few	TGCGCCAGCAGCACTCAGGGGGCAGATACGCAGTATTTT	CASSTQGADTQYF
16	TRBJ2-7	TRBD1	TRBV7-8	NA	TGTGCCAGCAGCTTAGGCGGCGGGACAGGGGGCGACGAGCAGTACTTC	CASSLGGGTGGDEQYF
18	TRBJ2-1	TRBD2	TRBV15	NA	TGTGCCACCAGCAGAGTTTTGGACGGACGGGGGGGCTACAATGAGCAGTTCTTC	CATSRVLDGRGGYNEQFF
15	TRBJ2-7	TRBD2	TRBV5-1	NA	TGCGCCAGCAGCCTCCCTAGCGGGGAATCCTACGAGCAGTACTTC	CASSLPSGESYEQYF
12	TRBJ1-1	NA	TRBV7-3	NA	TGTGCCAGCAGCCAAAACGGCGGTGAAGCTTTCTTT	CASSQNGGEAFF
16	TRBJ1-2	TRBD1	TRBV16	NA	TGTGCCAGCAGCCAATCGAGGGACAGGGGGCTAAATGGCTACACCTTC	CASSQSRDRGLNGYTF
15	TRBJ1-4	NA	TRBV19	NA	TGTGCCAGTAGTGGAACGGGACACCTCGATGAAAAACTGTTTTTT	CASSGTGHLDEKLFF
14	TRBJ1-2	NA	TRBV6-5	NA	TGTGCCAGCAGTTGGGGATGGGGAGGTTATGGCTACACCTTC	CASSWGWGGYGYTF
13	TRBJ1-1	NA	TRBV7-2	few	TGTGCCAGCATGGTCAGGATGGGGCCTGAAGCTTTCTTT	CASMVRMGPEAFF
14	TRBJ2-5	TRBD2	TRBV20-1	NA	TGCAGTGCTAGTCGGGGGGGGTACCAAGAGACCCAGTACTTC	CSASRGGYQETQYF
14	TRBJ1-4	NA	TRBV5-6	NA	TGTGCCAGCAGCACAGGACAGCCAAATGAAAAACTGTTTTTT	CASSTGQPNEKLFF
17	TRBJ2-7	TRBD2	TRBV3-1/TRBV3-2	NA	TGTGCCAGCAGCCAAAGATGGGTAGCGGGGGTCCCCTACGAGCAGTACTTC	CASSQRWVAGVPYEQYF
15	TRBJ2-3	NA	TRBV7-6	NA	TGTGCCAGCAGCTTAGTTTCCACCTACACAGATACGCAGTATTTT	CASSLVSTYTDTQYF
15	TRBJ1-2	NA	TRBV6-1	NA	TGTGCCAGCAGTGAAAGGAGGGGGGGGGCCTATGGCTACACCTTC	CASSERRGGAYGYTF
20	TRBJ2-1	TRBD2	TRBV11-3	NA	TGTGCCAGCAGCTTAGTGGGAACGAACCGACTAGCGGGGAAATACAATGAGCAGTTCTTC	CASSLVGTNRLAGKYNEQFF
14	TRBJ1-6	TRBD1	TRBV9	NA	TGTGCCAGCAGCACAGGACAGGGTAATTCACCCCTCCACTTT	CASSTGQGNSPLHF
16	TRBJ2-5	TRBD2	TRBV7-9	once	TGTGCCAGCAGCTTAGAAGCTAGCGGGAACCAAGAGACCCAGTACTTC	CASSLEASGNQETQYF
13	TRBJ1-5	NA	TRBV2	NA	TGTGCCAGCAGTGGACAGATCAATCAGCCCCAGCATTTT	CASSGQINQPQHF
15	TRBJ2-3	NA	TRBV11-2	NA	TGTGCCAGCAGCATCAGTCTCCGTACCACAGATACGCAGTATTTT	CASSISLRTTDTQYF
14	TRBJ2-1	TRBD1	TRBV2	NA	TGTGCCAGCAGCGGGGACAGTGTCTACAATGAGCAGTTCTTC	CASSGDSVYNEQFF
14	TRBJ1-3	NA	TRBV7-6	NA	TGTGCCAGCAGCTTTGGGCAGACTGGAAACACCATATATTTT	CASSFGQTGNTIYF
18	TRBJ1-1	TRBD1	TRBV7-9	NA	TGTGCCAGCAGCTTAGTTGGGGGCTGGACAGGGGATTCTAGGGAAGCTTTCTTT	CASSLVGGWTGDSREAFF
13	TRBJ2-7	NA	TRBV2	NA	TGTGCCAGCTTAGGGGGGGTCAACTACGAGCAGTACTTC	CASLGGVNYEQYF
14	TRBJ1-1	NA	TRBV6-1	NA	TGTGCCAGCAGTGAGTCGCAGGCACCACGCGAAGCTTTCTTT	CASSESQAPREAFF
17	TRBJ1-1	TRBD1	TRBV7-2	once	TGTGCCAGCAGCTCCCAATCCGGGACAGGGAGGGACACTGAAGCTTTCTTT	CASSSQSGTGRDTEAFF
16	TRBJ2-7	TRBD1	TRBV14	NA	TGTGCCAGCAGCCCAACCACCGGGACAGGGGGCGGCGAGCAGTACTTC	CASSPTTGTGGGEQYF
12	TRBJ1-4	NA	TRBV19	NA	TGTGCCAGCTCCGGGAATAATGAAAAACTGTTTTTT	CASSGNNEKLFF
14	TRBJ2-5	NA	TRBV30	NA	TGTGCCTGGAGTCTCCCCGGGTCTACCAGGACCCAGTACTTC	CAWSLPGSTRTQYF
15	TRBJ1-2	NA	TRBV3-1/TRBV3-2	NA	TGTGCCAGCAGCCACCAGGTGTCCAGGGACTATGGCTACACCTTC	CASSHQVSRDYGYTF
15	TRBJ1-5	NA	TRBV5-8	NA	TGTGCCAGCAGTTTGGTTTATTCGGGGACTGAGCCCCAGCATTTT	CASSLVYSGTEPQHF
17	TRBJ2-2	TRBD1	TRBV5-8	NA	TGTGCCAGCAGCCTCGGGAGACCGGGACAGGGGTCCGGGGAGCTGTTTTTT	CASSLGRPGQGSGELFF
13	TRBJ1-2	NA	TRBV18	NA	TGTGCCAGCTCACCACGGGCGGGCGATGGCTACACCTTC	CASSPRAGDGYTF
15	TRBJ2-6	NA	TRBV5-8	once	TGTGCCAGCTGTGGGGCGAGCTCTGGGGCCAACGTCCTGACTTTC	CASCGASSGANVLTF